Presented here are 11 T cell receptor beta chains from one specimen sequenced in a study of T cell responses to AZD1222 COVID-19 vaccine. The protocol was immunoSEQ multiplex PCR, while the TCRdb copy is restricted to in-frame clones and leaves out a portion. The profile shows 85,000 to 100,000 clones, around 73% of them singletons. The sample here was peripheral blood, taken on day 0 of AZD1222 vaccination. The source is an adult in good health.

This chain connects TRBV6-1 to TRBJ1-4; D is unclear. The CDR3 has 13 amino acids. Germline loops: CDR1 MNHNS, CDR2 SASEGT. Trimming cost V 3 bases and J 15 bases, with 17 bases left between them. The chain's CDR3 is CASSDRRGGMVFF. CDR3 sequence (DNA): TGTGCCAGCAGTGACCGACGGGGAGGAATGGTGTTTTTT.

This clone appeared a few times. CDR3 in amino acids: CASSLRPGTEAFF. The CDR3 DNA follows: TGTGCCAGCAGCCTCCGACCTGGGACTGAAGCTTTCTTT. The gene calls are TRBV9 and TRBJ1-1; D call uncertain. From germline, CDR1 is SGDLS and CDR2 YYNGEE. V shed 4 bases and J shed 5 bases, with 12 bases lying between them. The CDR3 sequence is 13 residues long.

The V gene is TRBV27, the J gene TRBJ1-5; D may be TRBD1 (6 bases). Germline-derived CDR1 and CDR2 are MNHEY and SMNVEV (reference sequence). Trimming shortened V by 5 bases and J by 2 bases, and 25 bases separated the two germline ends. This CDR3 contains 19 residues. CDR3 residues: CASSRTPAGQVVGNQPQHF. CDR3 nucleotides: TGTGCCAGCAGTAGGACCCCCGCGGGACAAGTCGTGGGCAATCAGCCCCAGCATTTT.

V usage is TRBV2 and J usage is TRBJ1-1; 7 nucleotides align to TRBD1. The CDR3 loop spans 13 amino acids. Trimming cost V 11 bases and J 0 bases; bases outside gene matches: 6. Germline V gene sequence: CDR1 SNHLY, CDR2 FYNNEI. CDR3 coding DNA: TGTGCCGGAAGGGACAGTATGAACACTGAAGCTTTCTTT. Its translation: CAGRDSMNTEAFF.

The chain carries TRBV6-4 and TRBJ2-2, with no clear D. The CDR3 is made up of 15 amino acids. Trimming cost V 0 bases and J 1 base, with 6 bases left between them. Germline V gene data show CDR1 as MRHNA and CDR2 as SNTAGT. DNA of the CDR3: TGTGCCAGCAGTGACTCGAGACAGAACACCGGGGAGCTGTTTTTT. Amino acids: CASSDSRQNTGELFF.

The chain joins TRBV4-1 to TRBJ2-3; the match to TRBD2 covers 14 bases. The germline CDR1 and CDR2 sequences are MGHRA and YSYEKL. V gave up 1 base and J gave up 2 bases; unmatched junction bases: 5. The CDR3 sequence is 18 residues long. In nucleotides, the CDR3 is TGCGCCAGCAGCCAAGGCCCGGGACTAGCGGGAGACACAGATACGCAGTATTTT. Translated: CASSQGPGLAGDTDTQYF.

The CDR3 DNA follows: TGTGCCTGGGTTCTGATCGACGGCATGAACACTGAAGCTTTCTTT. Encoded protein: CAWVLIDGMNTEAFF. J is TRBJ1-1 and V is TRBV30; D remains ambiguous. Looked up from germline, CDR1 is GTSNPN and CDR2 is SVGIG (reference sequence). Deletions cut 5 bases from V and 0 bases from J, with 16 bases between. The CDR3 runs to 15 residues.

The chain is built from TRBV7-2 and TRBJ1-5; TRBD1 matches 9 bases. From germline, CDR1 is SGHTA and CDR2 FQGNSA. The CDR3 extends over 13 amino acids. The V and J ends lost 4 bases and 9 bases, in that order; junction bases with no gene match: 4. The DNA of the CDR3 is TGTGCCAGCAGCTCACAGGGGGCAGGGCCCCAGCATTTT. Translation: CASSSQGAGPQHF.

The chain uses TRBV7-9 and TRBJ1-1; possible D gene TRBD1, 5 bases. From germline, CDR1 is SEHNR and CDR2 FQNEAQ (reference sequence). The germline V and J ends were trimmed by 0 bases and 5 bases, with 10 bases remaining between them. This CDR3 comprises 14 residues. CDR3 in amino acids: CASSLAGAGTEAFF. CDR3 coding DNA: TGTGCCAGCAGCTTAGCCGGGGCCGGAACTGAAGCTTTCTTT.

V usage is TRBV7-6 and J usage is TRBJ2-7, with 13 positions matching TRBD2. CDR1 is SGHVS, CDR2 FNYEAQ, per germline. After removal of 0 bases from V and 5 bases from J, the junction contained 4 bases not matched to a gene. This CDR3 contains 16 residues. In DNA, the CDR3 is TGTGCCAGCAGCTTAGCTACTAGCGGGAGGGCTCACGAGCAGTACTTC. It yields the protein CASSLATSGRAHEQYF.

The chain joins TRBV5-1 to TRBJ1-2; D unclear. CDR1 and CDR2 (germline): SGHRS, YFSETQ. The CDR3 runs to 15 residues. The V and J ends lost 0 bases and 8 bases respectively, with 17 bases between them. As DNA, the CDR3 is TGCGCCAGCAGCTTGGTGGGCGGCTCCTGGAGGGGCTACACCTTC. Translated, it gives CASSLVGGSWRGYTF. Variable domain in full (rest from reference TRBV5-1 and TRBJ1-2): KAGVTQTPRYLIKTRGQQVTLSCSPISGHRSVSWYQQTPGQGLQFLFEYFSETQRNKGNFPGRFSGRQFSNSRSEMNVSTLELGDSALYLCASSLVGGSWRGYTFGSGTRLTVV.